This TCR beta chain was captured in a study of blood T cell repertoires in COVID-19 (dated by TCRdb to about 2020). Regarding the research as a whole: The collaborator samples originated in the United States, Italy and Spain and spanned the acute and convalescent phases of COVID-19. A freely available public database, intended as a resource for researchers studying the immune response to SARS-CoV-2, is where the repertoires were released. The dataset comprised deeply sampled blood TCRbeta repertoires from subjects exposed to, actively infected with, or recovered from COVID-19. The material from the prospective study consisted of cDNA or gDNA derived from T cells, B-cell-depleted T cells, or PBMCs. The samples were drawn from two sources: the first 160 participants of the ongoing ImmuneRACE study, and fewer than 1,500 subjects contributed by 6 global collaborators. HLA class I and class II types, where available, came from metadata supplied by the sample provider rather than from assay-based typing. Sample metadata almost always included a de-identified subject ID, COVID-19 status, age in years and sex.

This clone has just one count. What antigen it recognizes has not been identified. Nothing much larger sits one base from this clone, and base qualities are not available. The CDR3 contains 11 residues, cysteine and phenylalanine counted. The sequence is cut down to CDR3 DNA, 33 bases in frame from base 1. CDR1 and CDR2 were assigned from the germline V gene as SQVTM and ANQGSEA. Cut back by 5 bases and 0 bases, the V and J ends lie 4 bases apart. TCRbeta CDR3 regions were amplified from genomic DNA using the immunoSEQ Assay, a bias-controlled multiplex PCR. The published analysis was carried out like this. The number of nucleated cells in each sample was estimated by amplification of reference gene primers within the assay. To quantify the absolute abundance of each unique TCRbeta CDR3 rearrangement, sequence reads were collapsed and filtered. For each sample, productive Simpson clonality was calculated as the square root of Simpson's diversity index across productive rearrangements. TCRdb limited this immuneACCESS table to in-frame rearrangements with V and J called. A share of clones is missing; checked studies link under half to unresolved V genes, and the rest is unexplained. The D gene and trimming were derived from the DNA, and the V and J assignments and clone size from that table. This sample comprises 99,000 or so clones, almost 90% of them detected only once. The ten largest clones capture around 2% of the sample.

At one collaborating source in Seattle, patients were enrolled during active infection and were followed longitudinally through the course of disease. The collaborating institutions used their own protocols to collect whole blood in K2EDTA tubes. Collaborator samples were shipped for TCRbeta analysis as frozen whole blood, isolated PBMCs, or DNA extracted from either sample type. The full study reports these points: How much clinical and demographic metadata was included differed by source and by participant, and the metadata was provided uncurated.

The chain couples TRBV29-1 to TRBJ1-2; the D gene cannot be resolved reliably. The clonotype was recovered from a middle-aged man with COVID-19, enrolled during active disease. What was sequenced was peripheral blood. The CDR3 protein is CSVLTNYGYTF. The base sequence is TGCAGCGTTCTTACTAACTATGGCTACACCTTC.